This paragraph covers one T cell receptor (beta chain) sequence. Its antigen is undetermined. These data come from a study of early T cells in non-severe SARS-CoV-2 infection. Study conclusions and caveats: VDJdb-based matching was biased toward anti-spike CD8 responses and missed private and CD4 specificities.

TCRdb analysed the 5' RACE reads with MiXCR anew, one entry per CDR3 protein. The repertoire has 45,000 to 60,000 distinct CDR3 sequences, 7.5% to 9.5% of them found once; the top ten carry under 4.5%. This CDR3 has 16 residues. Germline values: CDR1 LGHNA, CDR2 YNFKEQ. Germline trimming cut 4 bases from V and 4 bases from J; bases unmatched to any gene: 6. The receptor was isolated from an adult who was a healthcare worker with PCR-confirmed SARS-CoV-2 infection or an uninfected control (not recorded which). The V gene is TRBV4-2, the J gene TRBJ2-1, with 11 bases identical to TRBD2. Sequencing was performed on whole blood, taken at baseline. The CDR3 spells CASSRELAGAYNEQFF. Here the CDR3 DNA reads TGTGCCAGCAGCCGAGAACTAGCGGGAGCTTACAATGAGCAGTTCTTC.